This TCR beta chain was sequenced in a study of regulatory T cells in long-lasting Graves disease (TCRdb year 2021). Context from the whole study: In the newly diagnosed Graves' disease group, patients had been taking antithyroid drugs for less than 3 months. Persistent Graves' disease patients were compared with newly diagnosed Graves' disease patients by peripheral blood TCR sequencing and RNA sequencing. The study was conducted in China and was registered as a clinical trial. A total of about 35 samples underwent TCR sequencing: roughly 13 from persistent and some 20 from newly diagnosed Graves' disease patients. The research as a whole found: Only peripheral blood was studied, because thyroid tissue, the primary lesion, was inaccessible. More public clonotypes were shared among persistent patients (2,741) than among newly diagnosed patients (more than 900). Sequencing and analysis were limited to the TCR beta chain. As a limitation, the authors acknowledged that the small sample size may reduce accuracy. Persistent Graves' disease patients showed lower TCR Shannon entropy and fewer highly expanded clones than newly diagnosed patients, suggesting clonal expansion. Preferential use of TRBV28, TRBJ1-2 and TRBJ2-5 was observed in persistent disease, whereas TRBV20-1 and TRBJ2-1 were favored in newly diagnosed disease.

Trimming removed 5 bases from V and 1 base from J; the gene matches leave 10 bases unexplained. According to the germline V gene, CDR1 reads SGHTA and CDR2 reads FQGTGA. The CDR3 holds 17 amino acids from the cysteine to the phenylalanine. The entry retains the CDR3 DNA only, 51 bases that are in frame from base 1. Libraries were made using multiplex PCR. These reads were obtained on an Illumina HiSeq 4000. CDR3 regions were amplified by Arm-PCR with iRepertoire HTBI primers to construct TCR beta libraries. Before sequencing, the PCR products went through gel purification. The authors processed their data as follows. A total of some 65 TRBV and under 15 TRBJ segments were identified across samples and were used for gene usage analysis of CDR3 amino acid clonotypes. COPE and FqMerger were used to merge the filtered high-quality paired reads into contigs. Contigs were aligned with BLAST to IMGT TRBV, TRBD and TRBJ reference genes, and CDR3 was defined per IMGT. Highly expanded clones were defined as clonotypes with a frequency above 0.1%. Repertoire diversity was measured by Shannon entropy, and V-J evenness by the Gini coefficient. Public clonotypes were defined as clonotypes shared by more than one individual. In TCRdb, the public reads were trimmed at Q25 with fastp and aligned with MiXCR, with productive beta chains retained. Records with the same CDR3 protein are collapsed into one entry carrying the most frequent genes and DNA. The V and J calls were determined by TCRdb, not by the authors. This sample gives around 250,000 distinct CDR3 sequences in total; 20% of them show up just once. The ten biggest clones cover over 11% of the sample.

According to the study, the label for this sample's time point signals: newly diagnosed GD, antithyroid drugs for less than 3 months. RNA was extracted from PBMCs in TRIzol for both TCR sequencing and RNA sequencing. The diagnosis of Graves' disease followed American Thyroid Association guidelines. The patients came from an endocrinology department in Xi'an, China. From each patient, about 8.9 milliliters of peripheral blood was collected into an EDTA anticoagulant tube. PBMCs were isolated by Ficoll Paque Plus density gradient separation without further T cell sorting. RNA quality was checked with an Agilent 2100 Bioanalyzer and agarose gel, and concentration with a NanoDrop 2000. A remark on this clonotype: What antigen it recognizes has not been identified. Base qualities were left out, and no much larger clone turns up one base away.

The V and J genes are TRBV7-3 and TRBJ2-3, with 9 bases aligning to TRBD2. The sequence was collected from a female donor with Graves disease. The sequencing used peripheral blood mononuclear cells (PBMCs), collected at new diagnosis, from a patient treated with antithyroid drugs. The DNA is TGTGCCAGCAGCCTAGTAGCGGGGGCCGCCCGCACAGATACGCAGTATTTT. This is translated as CASSLVAGAARTDTQYF.